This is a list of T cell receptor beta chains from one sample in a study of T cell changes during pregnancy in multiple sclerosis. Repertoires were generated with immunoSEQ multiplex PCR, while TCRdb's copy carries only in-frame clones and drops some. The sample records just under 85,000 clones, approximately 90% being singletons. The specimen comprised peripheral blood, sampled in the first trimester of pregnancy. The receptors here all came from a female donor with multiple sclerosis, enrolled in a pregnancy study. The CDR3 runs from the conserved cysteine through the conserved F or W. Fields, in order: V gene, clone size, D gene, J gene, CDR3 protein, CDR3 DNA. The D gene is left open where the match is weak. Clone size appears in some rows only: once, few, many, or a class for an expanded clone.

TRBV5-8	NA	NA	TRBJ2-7	CASSRRYEQYF	TGTGCCAGCAGCCGGCGGTATGAGCAGTACTTC
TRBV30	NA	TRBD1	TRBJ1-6	CAWGVITGDNSPLHF	TGTGCCTGGGGGGTAATTACAGGGGATAATTCACCCCTCCACTTT
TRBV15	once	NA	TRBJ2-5	CATRDSSQTQYF	TGTGCCACCAGGGACTCATCTCAGACCCAGTACTTC
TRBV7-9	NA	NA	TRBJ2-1	CASSLVGTEQFF	TGTGCCAGCAGCTTAGTTGGGACAGAGCAGTTCTTC
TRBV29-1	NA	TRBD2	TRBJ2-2	CSAEGTSGRIAGELFF	TGCAGCGCCGAAGGTACTAGCGGGAGAATTGCCGGGGAGCTGTTTTTT
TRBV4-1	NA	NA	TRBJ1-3	CASSLTGTGNTIYF	TGCGCCAGCAGCCTCACAGGGACTGGAAACACCATATATTTT
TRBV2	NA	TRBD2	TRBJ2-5	CASTLRASGSQETQYF	TGTGCCAGCACCCTTCGGGCTAGCGGGAGCCAAGAGACCCAGTACTTC
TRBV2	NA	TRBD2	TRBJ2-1	CASSGTSGGYEQFF	TGTGCCAGCAGTGGGACTAGCGGGGGATATGAGCAGTTCTTC
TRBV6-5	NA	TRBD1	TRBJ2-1	CASSYSGTGGYNEQFF	TGTGCCAGCAGTTACTCGGGGACAGGGGGCTACAATGAGCAGTTCTTC
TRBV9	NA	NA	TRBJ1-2	CASSVDPGSRQGYGYTF	TGTGCCAGCAGCGTAGATCCAGGGTCCAGGCAAGGCTATGGCTACACCTTC
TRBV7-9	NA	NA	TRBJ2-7	CASSFDLSSYEQYF	TGTGCCAGCAGCTTCGACTTGTCCTCCTACGAGCAGTACTTC